The TCR beta chain under discussion was sequenced for a study of blood T cell repertoires in COVID-19. Study context: Samples representing acute and convalescent COVID-19 were sourced from the United States, Italy and Spain.

TCRdb keeps only in-frame clones here, not all; method: immunoSEQ multiplex PCR. Of over 300,000 clones in the sample, 70% to 90% were seen once. This CDR3 has 16 amino acids. Germline V lookup: CDR1 SGHDN, CDR2 FVKESK. Trimming took off 0 bases at V and 6 bases at J, with 17 bases between the two ends. The TCR comes from a man aged 25-40 years who had recovered from COVID-19. Sequencing was carried out using PBMCs or T cells enriched from blood (not recorded which). The chain links TRBV14 to TRBJ1-2; D perhaps matches TRBD1 (6 bases). CDR3 DNA: TGTGCCAGCAGCCAAGATAAGTGGCCGAGGGGGAATGGCTACACCTTC. Translated, it gives CASSQDKWPRGNGYTF.